Below, 25 T cell receptor beta chains from the same sample are listed, as sequenced in a study of cytotoxic CD8 clonotypes in ibrutinib-treated CLL. Libraries were prepared by immunoSEQ multiplex PCR; TCRdb keeps only in-frame clonotypes and omits some of them. The sample carries about 60,000 clones, 50% to 70% recorded once. Material: PBMCs, obtained after 24 months of ibrutinib treatment. These receptors came from a human donor with chronic lymphocytic leukemia.

This clone was seen a few times. V is TRBV5-6 and J is TRBJ2-1; TRBD2 is a possible D gene (6 bases). V gave up 1 base and J gave up 5 bases, with 13 bases separating them. Germline-derived CDR1 and CDR2 are SGHDT and YYEEEE. The CDR3 has 15 amino acids. CDR3: CASSLRQTGDNEQFF. As DNA, the CDR3 is TGTGCCAGCAGCTTGAGGCAAACGGGGGACAATGAGCAGTTCTTC.

The chain recombines TRBV13 with TRBJ2-1; 8 positions agree with TRBD1. CDR3 length equals 16 residues. V was pared by 6 bases and J by 0 bases, with 7 bases of the junction left unmatched. The germline gives CDR1 PRHDT, CDR2 FYEKMQ (reference sequence). Here the CDR3 reads CASRLRTGSSYNEQFF. The CDR3 DNA sequence: TGTGCCAGCAGGCTCCGGACAGGGAGCTCCTACAATGAGCAGTTCTTC.

The chain has TRBV2 and TRBJ1-6; maybe TRBD1 (6 bases). Germline assignment: CDR1 SNHLY and CDR2 FYNNEI. Trimming cost V 7 bases and J 4 bases, with 11 bases left between them. The CDR3 covers 14 residues. CDR3 loop: CASIRDMYNSPLHF. Here the CDR3 DNA reads TGTGCCAGCATTAGGGACATGTATAATTCACCCCTCCACTTT.

J is TRBJ2-2 and V is TRBV5-1; possible D gene TRBD2, 5 bases. The germline CDR1 and CDR2 sequences are SGHRS and YFSETQ. The CDR3 is 14 residues long. V was pared by 5 bases and J by 6 bases, with 14 bases between. The CDR3 reads CASRRARAPGELFF. CDR3 in DNA: TGCGCCAGCAGGCGGGCAAGGGCACCCGGGGAGCTGTTTTTT.

The genes are TRBV10-2 and TRBJ1-1; D unclear. The CDR3 totals 14 residues. V lost 8 bases and J 0 bases, leaving 13 bases between the germline ends. Germline-derived CDR1 and CDR2 are WSHSY and SAAADI. CDR3: CASALRALNTEAFF. CDR3 sequence (DNA): TGCGCCAGCGCGTTGAGGGCCTTGAACACTGAAGCTTTCTTT.

The chain links TRBV15 to TRBJ1-4; maybe TRBD1 (5 bases). This CDR3 comprises 18 residues. V was shortened by 0 bases and J by 8 bases, with 22 bases between the two germline ends. In germline, CDR1 is LNHNV, CDR2 YYDKDF (reference sequence). CDR3 sequence reads: CATSRDLATGPGPEKLFF. CDR3 sequence (DNA): TGTGCCACCAGCAGAGATCTGGCAACAGGCCCCGGACCCGAAAAACTGTTTTTT.

This clone was counted a few times. This chain joins TRBV19 and TRBJ1-1; D unclear. Per germline, CDR1 LNHDA and CDR2 SQIVND (reference sequence). The V gene lost 3 bases and the J gene lost 4 bases, with 18 bases spanning the gap. The CDR3 spans 16 residues. CDR3 protein: CASSIIGFGVSTEAFF. The CDR3 DNA is TGTGCCAGTAGTATCATAGGGTTTGGGGTAAGCACTGAAGCTTTCTTT.

The rearrangement uses TRBV28 and TRBJ2-7; no reliable D call. Trimming took off 3 bases at V and 3 bases at J, with 6 bases between the two ends. Germline V gene sequence: CDR1 MDHEN, CDR2 SYDVKM. CDR3 size: 12 residues. The CDR3 DNA reads TGTGCCAGCAGTTTGGACGGCTACGAGCAGTACTTC. Translation gives CASSLDGYEQYF.

This clone has only a few counts. The chain couples TRBV5-6 to TRBJ2-2; D call uncertain. The CDR3 loop spans 14 amino acids. Trimming removed 3 bases at V and 1 base at J, with 7 bases between. The germline gives CDR1 SGHDT, CDR2 YYEEEE. CDR3 nucleotides: TGTGCCAGCAGCTACCCACGGAACACCGGGGAGCTGTTTTTT. Translation gives CASSYPRNTGELFF.

J is TRBJ2-3 and V is TRBV5-4; D uncertain. Germline CDR1 reads SGHNT; CDR2 reads YYREEE (reference sequence). Trimming took off 2 bases at V and 3 bases at J, with 13 bases between the two ends. CDR3 length: 15 amino acids. The CDR3 protein is CASSFSAASTDTQYF. CDR3 DNA: TGTGCCAGCAGCTTTTCGGCGGCGTCTACAGATACGCAGTATTTT.

This clone was recorded a few times. The chain combines TRBV5-1 with TRBJ1-6; D call uncertain. The V gene lost 7 bases and the J gene lost 6 bases, with 11 bases spanning the gap. The V gene's germline CDR1 is SGHRS and CDR2 YFSETQ. The CDR3 has 13 amino acids. The CDR3 nucleotides read TGCGCCAGCGGAGAGGATCTTAATTCACCCCTCCACTTT. It translates to CASGEDLNSPLHF.

The chain couples TRBV11-3 to TRBJ2-7, with a tentative D call TRBD1 (6 bases). The germline V gene encodes CDR1 SGHNT and CDR2 YENEEA. The V end was cut by 2 bases, the J end by 2 bases, with 13 bases between. The CDR3 totals 15 residues. The CDR3 sequence: CASSLKDGGAYEQYF. The CDR3 region has the DNA TGTGCCAGCAGCTTAAAGGATGGGGGCGCCTACGAGCAGTACTTC.

The V gene is TRBV5-1, the J gene TRBJ2-2, with TRBD2 identical over 9 bases. Germline CDR1 reads SGHRS; CDR2 reads YFSETQ. Trimming removed 0 bases from V and 4 bases from J; junction bases left unmatched: 4. The CDR3 contains 16 residues. The CDR3 reads CASSLGASGTTGELFF. The CDR3 DNA is TGCGCCAGCAGCTTGGGTGCTAGCGGGACCACCGGGGAGCTGTTTTTT.

This clone was observed at least ten times. Here the CDR3 DNA reads TGTGCCATCGGGGAGGTTAGCTCTGGAAACACCATATATTTT. It codes for CAIGEVSSGNTIYF. The V and J genes are TRBV10-3 and TRBJ1-3; D gene uncertain. Germline CDR1 ENHRY, CDR2 SYGVKD. The V and J ends lost 8 bases and 0 bases respectively, with 11 bases between them. The CDR3 is 14 amino acids.

This chain connects TRBV29-1 to TRBJ1-2; D is perhaps TRBD1 (5 bases). Germline V gene data show CDR1 as SQVTM and CDR2 as ANQGSEA. The CDR3 is 13 residues long. Trimming pared 3 bases from V and 2 bases from J, leaving 10 bases between. This CDR3 is CSVDRELNYGYTF. The CDR3 coding sequence is TGCAGCGTTGACAGGGAACTGAACTATGGCTACACCTTC.

The chain recombines TRBV1 with TRBJ2-1; TRBD2 is the table's D call, not checked against the DNA. TRBV1 is shown as a pseudogene. The CDR3 runs 21 residues. Written as DNA, the CDR3 is TGCACCAGCAGCCAAGATTGGGTTTGGGGGGAATATCTCCCAATCCCAAATGAGCAGTTCTTC. It yields the protein CTSSQDWVWGEYLPIPNEQFF.

CDR3 sequence reads: CASSPGGQGNSPLHF. CDR3 DNA sequence: TGCGCCAGCAGCCCCGGGGGACAGGGTAATTCACCCCTCCACTTT. The genes are TRBV5-1 and TRBJ1-6; 9 nucleotides align to TRBD1. Germline assignment: CDR1 SGHRS and CDR2 YFSETQ. CDR3 size: 15 residues. Germline trimming cut 4 bases from V and 6 bases from J; bases unmatched to any gene: 5.

This clone showed up just once. The V gene is TRBV2, the J gene TRBJ1-2; D is unclear. With 3 bases removed from V and 2 bases from J, the gap between germline ends came to 7 bases. There are 13 residues in the CDR3. Germline V gene lookup returns CDR1 SNHLY and CDR2 FYNNEI. The CDR3 here is CASSDIGNYGYTF. CDR3 bases: TGTGCCAGCAGTGATATAGGAAACTATGGCTACACCTTC.

This clone was seen more than once but under ten times. The chain joins TRBV18 to TRBJ2-7; D gene uncertain. The V and J ends lost 0 bases and 2 bases respectively, with 14 bases between them. CDR1 KGHSH and CDR2 LQKENI come from the germline V gene. The length of the CDR3 is 16 residues. For the CDR3, the DNA is TGTGCCAGCTCACCACCGGGCCGGATAGACACCTACGAGCAGTACTTC. This sequence encodes CASSPPGRIDTYEQYF.

This clone has just a few counts. V usage is TRBV28 and J usage is TRBJ1-5, with 8 bases lining up with TRBD1. V was pared by 5 bases and J by 2 bases, with 14 bases of the junction left unmatched. This CDR3 spans 18 amino acids. The germline CDR1 and CDR2 sequences are MDHEN and SYDVKM. CDR3 protein: CASSDHRGTVGGNQPQHF. DNA for the CDR3: TGTGCCAGCAGTGATCACAGGGGGACGGTTGGAGGCAATCAGCCCCAGCATTTT.

This clone showed up just once. At one end the junction does not follow the germline gene, possibly because of a read error. The genes are TRBV7-6 and TRBJ2-7; the D gene is possibly TRBD2 (6 bases). The CDR3 runs 15 residues. Germline values: CDR1 SGHVS, CDR2 FNYEAQ. The CDR3 nucleotides read TGTGCCAGCAGCATAGCCGGGACTGCGGGCTACGAGCAGTACTTC. Protein: CASSIAGTAGYEQYF.

This clone was seen once. This chain links TRBV30 with TRBJ1-6; TRBD1 might be the D (5 bases). V was shortened by 1 base and J by 10 bases, with 17 bases between the two germline ends. From germline, CDR1 is GTSNPN and CDR2 SVGIG (reference sequence). The CDR3 consists of 15 residues. This CDR3 reads CAWSAGTAFGSPLHF. For the CDR3, the DNA is TGTGCCTGGAGTGCCGGGACCGCATTTGGCTCACCCCTCCACTTT.

There are many counts of this clone. J is TRBJ2-3 and V is TRBV19; D may match TRBD1 or TRBD2 (5 bases each). There are 14 residues in the CDR3. The V and J ends lost 4 bases and 4 bases respectively, with 12 bases between them. Per the germline V gene, CDR1 is LNHDA and CDR2 is SQIVND (reference sequence). The CDR3 DNA reads TGTGCCAGTAGTAGGTGGGACCTCTCAGATACGCAGTATTTT. Translating gives CASSRWDLSDTQYF. Drawing the rest from reference TRBV19 and TRBJ2-3, the complete variable domain is DGGITQSPKYLFRKEGQNVTLSCEQNLNHDAMYWYRQDPGQGLRLIYYSQIVNDFQKGDIAEGYSVSREKKESFPLTVTSAQKNPTAFYLCASSRWDLSDTQYFGPGTRLTVL.

This chain connects TRBV5-1 to TRBJ2-5; 8 bases align to TRBD2. The CDR3 length is 15 residues. CDR1 SGHRS and CDR2 YFSETQ come from the germline V gene. V gave up 4 bases and J gave up 5 bases; unmatched junction bases: 10. The CDR3 region has the DNA TGCGCCAGCAGCCCCCTTAGCGGGGTCGAGGAGACCCAGTACTTC. It translates to CASSPLSGVEETQYF. Looking up the rest from reference TRBV5-1 and TRBJ2-5 gives the full variable domain: KAGVTQTPRYLIKTRGQQVTLSCSPISGHRSVSWYQQTPGQGLQFLFEYFSETQRNKGNFPGRFSGRQFSNSRSEMNVSTLELGDSALYLCASSPLSGVEETQYFGPGTRLLVL.

This clone was found a few times. The V and J genes are TRBV21-1 and TRBJ2-6; no DNA check was done on the table's D call, TRBD1. TRBV21-1 is flagged as a pseudogene. The CDR3 has 17 residues. This chain's CDR3 is CASSKGQGSSGANVLTF. The CDR3 coding sequence is TGTGCCAGCAGCAAAGGCCAGGGCAGCTCTGGGGCCAACGTCCTGACTTTC.